This TCR beta chain was captured in a study of human T cells and chemical hapten exposure. Overall study: Weekly scalp doses of diphenylcyclopropenone were given to patients during the roughly 24-week study.

As to time point: pre-sensitization, week 0. Described treatment: therapeutic diphenylcyclopropenone sensitization with weekly scalp DPC. This clonotype came up a few times. MiXCR, applied by TCRdb to the RACE reads, yields one record per CDR3 protein. The sample has about 180,000 distinct CDR3 sequences; 25% to 30% are singletons. The receptor comes from a woman in her 30s with alopecia areata. Some clones in this sample may be carry-over from other donors' samples. This specimen consisted of whole blood, obtained in connection with sensitization to the hapten diphenylcyclopropenone (DPC).

CDR3 in amino acids: CASSLALANSPYTF. In DNA, the CDR3 is TGTGCCAGCAGCTTAGCCCTAGCGAATTCGCCCTACACCTTC. This sequence joins TRBV7-9 and TRBJ1-2; no firm D call. The CDR3 runs to 14 residues. The V end was cut by 0 bases, the J end by 10 bases, with 15 bases between. CDR1 and CDR2 (germline): SEHNR, FQNEAQ (reference sequence).